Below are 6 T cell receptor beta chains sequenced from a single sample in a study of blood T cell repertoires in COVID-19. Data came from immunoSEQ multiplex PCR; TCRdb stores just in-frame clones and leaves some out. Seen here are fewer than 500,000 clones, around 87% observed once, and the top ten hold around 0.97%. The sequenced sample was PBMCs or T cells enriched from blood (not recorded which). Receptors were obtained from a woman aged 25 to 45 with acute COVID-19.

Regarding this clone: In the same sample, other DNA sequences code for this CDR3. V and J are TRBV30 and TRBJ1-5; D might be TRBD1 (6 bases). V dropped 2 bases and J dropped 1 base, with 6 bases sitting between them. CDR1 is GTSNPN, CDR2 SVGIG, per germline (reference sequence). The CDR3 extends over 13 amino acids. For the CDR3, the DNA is TGTGCCTGGAGTACAGGGAGCAATCAGCCCCAGCATTTT. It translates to CAWSTGSNQPQHF.

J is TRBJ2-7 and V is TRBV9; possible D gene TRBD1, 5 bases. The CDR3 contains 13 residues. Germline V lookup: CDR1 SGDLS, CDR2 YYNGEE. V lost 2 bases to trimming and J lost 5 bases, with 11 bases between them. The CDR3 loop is CASSVSGPNEQYF. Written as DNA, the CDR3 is TGTGCCAGCAGCGTCTCAGGGCCCAACGAGCAGTACTTC.

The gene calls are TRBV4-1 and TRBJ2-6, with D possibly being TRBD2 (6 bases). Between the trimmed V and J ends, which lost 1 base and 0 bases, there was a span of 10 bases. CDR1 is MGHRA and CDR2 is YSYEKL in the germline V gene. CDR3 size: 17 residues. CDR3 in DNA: TGCGCCAGCAGCCAAGTTGGGGGGTACTCTGGGGCCAACGTCCTGACTTTC. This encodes CASSQVGGYSGANVLTF.

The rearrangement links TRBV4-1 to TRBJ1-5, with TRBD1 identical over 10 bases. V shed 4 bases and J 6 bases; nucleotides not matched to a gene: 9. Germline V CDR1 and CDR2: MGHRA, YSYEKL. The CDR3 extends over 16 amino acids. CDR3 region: CASSPAGTGVSQPQHF. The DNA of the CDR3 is TGCGCCAGCAGCCCCGCCGGGACAGGGGTTTCTCAGCCCCAGCATTTT.

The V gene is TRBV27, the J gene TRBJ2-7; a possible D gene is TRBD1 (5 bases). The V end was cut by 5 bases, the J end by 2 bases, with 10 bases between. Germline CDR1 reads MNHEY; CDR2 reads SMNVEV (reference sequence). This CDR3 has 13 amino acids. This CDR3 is CASSPTGTYEQYF. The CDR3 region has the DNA TGTGCCAGCAGTCCCACAGGAACCTACGAGCAGTACTTC.

CDR3 in amino acids: CASSIRGDRGRGPLHF. The CDR3 bases are TGTGCCAGTAGTATAAGGGGAGACAGGGGGCGCGGACCCCTCCACTTT. This chain uses TRBV19 with TRBJ1-6, with 10 bases identical to TRBD1. The CDR3 covers 16 residues. After removal of 2 bases from V and 12 bases from J, the junction contained 10 bases not matched to a gene. The germline V gene encodes CDR1 LNHDA and CDR2 SQIVND (reference sequence).